Below are 6 T cell receptor beta chains sequenced from a single sample in a study of CD8 T cells in ankylosing spondylitis. TCRdb independently ran MiXCR on the 5' RACE reads; one entry per CDR3 protein. The table shows a few hundred thousand distinct CDR3 sequences, with roughly a tenth occurring only once. Sequencing input: blood, either unsorted or a sorted T cell fraction (not recorded which). The receptors originated from a male donor with ankylosing spondylitis or in good health (not recorded which).

Notes on this clonotype: This may be a read error: a much more frequent sequence differs by one nucleotide. V and J are TRBV6-5 and TRBJ1-5; TRBD1 is a possible D gene (5 bases). Germline CDR1 is MNHEY and CDR2 is SVGAGI. This CDR3 has 13 amino acids. CDR3 nucleotides: TGTGCCAGCAGATACCGGGGCAATCAGCCCCCGCATTTT. Encoded protein: CASRYRGNQPPHF.

This clonotype was seen repeatedly, ten times or more. The genes are TRBV20-1 and TRBJ1-6; 7 bases align to TRBD1. In germline, CDR1 is DFQATT, CDR2 SNEGSKA (reference sequence). V gave up 1 base and J gave up 0 bases; unmatched junction bases: 12. This CDR3 region has 19 residues. The chain's CDR3 is CSARGPPLTGSSYNSPLHF. CDR3 DNA: TGCAGTGCTAGAGGTCCCCCCCTGACAGGGAGCTCCTATAATTCACCCCTCCACTTT.

This clonotype was picked up a small number of times. This chain joins TRBV9 and TRBJ1-3; D unclear. The CDR3 is made up of 16 amino acids. The germline V gene encodes CDR1 SGDLS and CDR2 YYNGEE. Trimming cost V 3 bases and J 0 bases, with 13 bases left between them. This chain's CDR3 is CASSAHLELSGNTIYF. CDR3 nucleotides: TGTGCCAGCAGCGCCCACTTGGAGCTCTCTGGAAACACCATATATTTT.

This clonotype was seen repeatedly, ten times or more. The chain couples TRBV5-1 to TRBJ2-3, with 11 bases matching TRBD1. Germline V gives CDR1 SGHRS, CDR2 YFSETQ. The CDR3 runs 16 residues. V lost 3 bases and J lost 0; bases outside the gene matches: 3. The CDR3 region is CASSSGQGVSTDTQYF. Written as DNA, the CDR3 is TGCGCCAGCAGCTCGGGACAGGGGGTAAGCACAGATACGCAGTATTTT.

This clonotype turned up a few times. The genes are TRBV7-3 and TRBJ2-1, with a possible D match to TRBD2 (5 bases). From germline, CDR1 is SGHTA and CDR2 FQGTGA. The V end lost 2 bases, the J end lost 7 bases, and 12 bases lay between the germline ends. The CDR3 covers 14 residues. CDR3 sequence: CASSLVRGGNEQFF. The CDR3 region has the DNA TGTGCCAGCAGCTTAGTTCGGGGTGGGAATGAGCAGTTCTTC.

The chain employs TRBV28 and TRBJ2-7, with 12 bases lining up with TRBD1. The length of the CDR3 is 14 residues. Germline loops: CDR1 MDHEN, CDR2 SYDVKM. V gave up 7 bases and J gave up 7 bases; unmatched junction bases: 8. The CDR3 loop reads CASTPGQGAREQYF. The DNA for the CDR3 is TGTGCCAGCACACCGGGACAGGGGGCAAGGGAGCAGTACTTC.